These T cell receptor beta chains were read from a single sample in a study of blood T cell repertoires in COVID-19. Profiled with immunoSEQ multiplex PCR; TCRdb holds only in-frame clones, not every one. The sample records around 250,000 clones, roughly four fifths being singletons. Sequencing was performed on peripheral blood. All receptors come from a woman between 18 and 29 years old with acute or convalescent COVID-19. CDR3s include the opening cysteine and the closing phenylalanine or tryptophan. A D gene is named only where the DNA matches it firmly. Size is stated for part of the rows, as once, few or many counts, or as a class when the clone is expanded.

cdr3_length | d_call | j_call | clone_size | v_call | cdr3_aa | cdr3_nt
15 | . | TRBJ2-3 | . | TRBV4-3 | CASSQDLQGTDTQYF | TGCGCCAGCAGCCAAGATCTCCAGGGCACAGATACGCAGTATTTT
14 | . | TRBJ2-7 | . | TRBV5-1 | CASSLSQGSYEQYF | TGCGCCAGCAGCTTGAGCCAGGGGTCCTACGAGCAGTACTTC
13 | TRBD1 | TRBJ1-2 | few | TRBV6-5 | CASRRQGPYGYTF | TGTGCCAGCAGGAGACAGGGGCCCTATGGCTACACCTTC
14 | TRBD1 | TRBJ1-5 | once | TRBV6-5 | CASSRDSPNQPQHF | TGTGCCAGCAGTCGGGACAGCCCCAATCAGCCCCAGCATTTT
20 | . | TRBJ2-6 | . | TRBV21-1 | CASSKARVRAEVFGANVLTF | TGTGCCAGCAGCAAAGCCAGGGTCAGGGCTGAGGTGTTTGGGGCCAACGTCCTGACTTTC
17 | . | TRBJ2-6 | . | TRBV5-1 | CASSLVRLHTGANVLTF | TGCGCCAGCAGCTTGGTGCGGCTCCATACTGGGGCCAACGTCCTGACTTTC
20 | TRBD2 | TRBJ2-3 | once | TRBV19 | CASSIARRALTSGRADTQYF | TGTGCCAGTAGTATAGCCCGACGGGCCCTAACTAGCGGGAGGGCAGATACGCAGTATTTT
15 | . | TRBJ2-3 | . | TRBV18 | CASSPNGWGPDTQYF | TGTGCCAGCTCACCAAACGGTTGGGGCCCAGATACGCAGTATTTT
15 | TRBD1 | TRBJ2-7 | . | TRBV6-2/TRBV6-3 | CASSTDRVFMYEQYF | TGTGCCAGCAGCACGGACAGGGTGTTCATGTACGAGCAGTACTTC
15 | . | TRBJ1-2 | . | TRBV14 | CASSQVGAGANGYTF | TGTGCCAGCAGCCAAGTCGGTGCAGGGGCGAATGGCTACACCTTC
14 | TRBD1 | TRBJ1-4 | . | TRBV27 | CASRPQGAGEKLFF | TGTGCCAGCAGACCTCAGGGGGCTGGGGAAAAACTGTTTTTT
15 | TRBD2 | TRBJ2-1 | once | TRBV27 | CASSWEGWSYNEQFF | TGTGCCAGCAGTTGGGAGGGCTGGTCCTACAATGAGCAGTTCTTC
14 | TRBD1 | TRBJ1-1 | once | TRBV7-8 | CASSLGQGWTEAFF | TGTGCCAGCAGCTTAGGACAGGGTTGGACTGAAGCTTTCTTT
15 | TRBD1 | TRBJ1-5 | few | TRBV19 | CASSAGQGVGQPQHF | TGTGCCAGTAGTGCGGGACAGGGGGTCGGTCAGCCCCAGCATTTT
15 | . | TRBJ1-2 | . | TRBV13 | CASSPTGSLGYGYTF | TGTGCCAGCAGCCCAACAGGGAGTCTCGGTTATGGCTACACCTTC
15 | . | TRBJ2-1 | . | TRBV5-5 | CASSLTSSSYNEQFF | TGTGCCAGCAGCTTGACTTCGAGCTCCTACAATGAGCAGTTCTTC
16 | . | TRBJ1-4 | . | TRBV14 | CASSQYGPGAQEKLFF | TGTGCCAGCAGCCAATACGGCCCAGGGGCCCAAGAAAAACTGTTTTTT
12 | . | TRBJ2-7 | . | TRBV25-1 | CASEEEGYEQYF | TGTGCCAGCGAGGAGGAGGGGTACGAGCAGTACTTC
15 | TRBD1 | TRBJ2-7 | . | TRBV4-3 | CASSQSGTGIYEQYF | TGCGCCAGCAGCCAATCCGGGACAGGGATCTACGAGCAGTACTTC
16 | . | TRBJ1-1 | . | TRBV28 | CASTVLGAQLNTEAFF | TGTGCCAGCACGGTTTTGGGGGCTCAGCTGAACACTGAAGCTTTCTTT
17 | TRBD2 | TRBJ2-7 | . | TRBV5-1 | CASSTTGTSGKSYEQYF | TGCGCCAGCAGCACCACCGGGACTAGCGGGAAGTCCTACGAGCAGTACTTC
16 | TRBD2 | TRBJ2-2 | . | TRBV5-1 | CASGLAGGPGTGELFF | TGCGCCAGCGGCCTAGCGGGAGGGCCCGGCACCGGGGAGCTGTTTTTT
19 | TRBD2 | TRBJ2-7 | . | TRBV4-3 | CASSQGAGQKREVSYEQYF | TGCGCCAGCAGCCAAGGGGCAGGGCAAAAGCGGGAGGTCTCCTACGAGCAGTACTTC
13 | TRBD1 | TRBJ2-5 | . | TRBV12-3/TRBV12-4 | CASRRDSQETQYF | TGTGCCAGCAGGAGGGACAGCCAAGAGACCCAGTACTTC
14 | . | TRBJ2-3 | . | TRBV5-5 | CASSPVGGTDTQYF | TGTGCCAGCAGCCCCGTAGGAGGGACTGATACGCAGTATTTT
17 | . | TRBJ2-2 | . | TRBV14 | CASSQLRGGMETGELFF | TGTGCCAGCAGCCAGTTGCGGGGCGGGATGGAGACCGGGGAGCTGTTTTTT